A single sample is the source of the 26 T cell receptor beta chains below, sequenced in a study of blood T cell repertoires in COVID-19. Here immunoSEQ multiplex PCR was the method, and the copy in TCRdb shows in-frame clones only, minus some. The data contain about 100,000 clones, 80% of them singletons. The sequencing input was peripheral blood. Receptors originate from a human donor in a cohort sampled during active COVID-19.

The chain links TRBV3-1 (or the pseudogene TRBV3-2) to TRBJ1-2, with D hard to call. Trimming removed 4 bases at V and 5 bases at J, with 14 bases between. Germline V gene lookup returns CDR1 LGHDT and CDR2 YNNKEL (reference sequence). This CDR3 is built from 14 residues. CDR3 nucleotide sequence: TGTGCCAGCAGCCTAACCGGGGTGGGGTATGGCTACACCTTC. Amino acid sequence: CASSLTGVGYGYTF.

The chain has TRBV27 and TRBJ2-7, with D unclear. Germline CDR1 reads MNHEY; CDR2 reads SMNVEV (reference sequence). V lost 3 bases, J lost 0 bases, and 9 bases lay in between. This CDR3 spans 14 amino acids. CDR3 nucleotides: TGTGCCAGCAGTTTTGGTGGTAGCTCCTACGAGCAGTACTTC. Its translation: CASSFGGSSYEQYF.

The V gene is TRBV9, the J gene TRBJ2-7, with 7 bases identical to TRBD1. Per the germline V gene, CDR1 is SGDLS and CDR2 is YYNGEE. Trimming cost V 4 bases and J 6 bases; bases outside gene matches: 16. The CDR3 loop spans 16 amino acids. The CDR3 here is CASSPTGAQVRGEQYF. The CDR3 region has the DNA TGTGCCAGCAGCCCCACAGGGGCCCAGGTTCGTGGCGAGCAGTACTTC.

The chain employs TRBV6-5 and TRBJ2-3; 9 positions match TRBD1. The V and J ends lost 7 bases and 3 bases, in that order; junction bases with no gene match: 5. Germline loops: CDR1 MNHEY, CDR2 SVGAGI. The CDR3 is 14 residues long. CDR3 DNA sequence: TGTGCCAGCATAACAGGGGGCTCAACAGATACGCAGTATTTT. The encoded protein is CASITGGSTDTQYF.

The chain couples TRBV4-1 to TRBJ1-5, with TRBD1 matching 7 bases. The CDR3 has 17 amino acids. Germline CDR1 reads MGHRA; CDR2 reads YSYEKL. Unmatched junction bases numbered 8, after V lost 0 bases and J lost 3 bases. This CDR3 reads CASSQDPGTAVNQPQHF. The CDR3 nucleotides are TGCGCCAGCAGCCAAGATCCCGGGACAGCGGTCAATCAGCCCCAGCATTTT.

The chain employs TRBV6-5 and TRBJ2-1; D not certain. This CDR3 contains 11 residues. Trimming left V 2 bases short and J 12 bases short, with 8 bases between. Germline CDR1 and CDR2: MNHEY and SVGAGI. The DNA of the CDR3 is TGTGCCAGCAGTTACGGGCAATCGCAGTTCTTC. Protein: CASSYGQSQFF.

The genes are TRBV18 and TRBJ1-1; D call uncertain. Germline assignment: CDR1 KGHSH and CDR2 LQKENI. This CDR3 region has 12 residues. V was trimmed by 1 base and J by 7 bases, leaving 7 bases between them. The CDR3 DNA sequence: TGTGCCAGCTCACCACAGATCGGTGAAGCTTTCTTT. Amino acid sequence: CASSPQIGEAFF. Full variable domain (rest looked up from reference TRBV18 and TRBJ1-1): NAGVMQNPRHLVRRRGQEARLRCSPMKGHSHVYWYRQLPEEGLKFMVYLQKENIIDESGMPKERFSAEFPKEGPSILRIQQVVRGDSAAYFCASSPQIGEAFFGQGTRLTVV.

The chain carries TRBV28 and TRBJ2-1; 7 positions match TRBD2. CDR3 length equals 16 residues. V lost 4 bases, J lost 2 bases, and 8 bases stayed unmatched. From germline, CDR1 is MDHEN and CDR2 SYDVKM. The chain's CDR3 is CASSSPLADAYNEQFF. CDR3 sequence (DNA): TGTGCCAGCAGTTCGCCCCTAGCGGACGCCTACAATGAGCAGTTCTTC.

The chain employs TRBV2 and TRBJ2-1; 13 positions match TRBD2. V was pared by 4 bases and J by 4 bases, with 1 base of the junction left unmatched. The CDR3 contains 15 residues. Germline lookup yields CDR1 SNHLY and CDR2 FYNNEI. The DNA of the CDR3 is TGTGCCAGCAGTGGGGGACTAGCGGGATACAATGAGCAGTTCTTC. It encodes CASSGGLAGYNEQFF. The whole variable domain, remainder taken from reference TRBV2 and TRBJ2-1, is EPEVTQTPSHQVTQMGQEVILRCVPISNHLYFYWYRQILGQKVEFLVSFYNNEISEKSEIFDDQFSVERPDGSNFTLKIRSTKLEDSAMYFCASSGGLAGYNEQFFGPGTRLTVL.

In DNA, the CDR3 is TGTGCCAGTAGTATAGGAGGCCAGGGGTCGGGCTACACCTTC. Its translation: CASSIGGQGSGYTF. The chain joins TRBV19 to TRBJ1-2, with D maybe TRBD1 (6 bases). Germline V lookup: CDR1 LNHDA, CDR2 SQIVND (reference sequence). CDR3 length: 14 amino acids. V lost 1 base, J lost 8 bases, and 14 bases lay in between.

This clone has at least ten counts. The genes are TRBV7-2 and TRBJ2-1, with D possibly matching TRBD2 (5 bases). The CDR3 is 16 amino acids. The V gene's germline CDR1 is SGHTA and CDR2 FQGNSA. The V end lost 1 base, the J end lost 6 bases, and 16 bases lay between the germline ends. CDR3 amino acids: CASSLVFGHRGNEQFF. CDR3 nucleotides: TGTGCCAGCAGCTTAGTCTTCGGGCACCGGGGCAATGAGCAGTTCTTC.

The chain couples TRBV3-1 (or the pseudogene TRBV3-2) to TRBJ2-5; 14 bases agree with TRBD2. The CDR3 runs to 15 residues. The ends lost 4 bases at V and 7 bases at J; junction bases unmatched: 5. CDR1 LGHDT and CDR2 YNNKEL come from the germline V gene (reference sequence). CDR3 nucleotides: TGTGCCAGCAGCCCCGGGACTAGCGGGGGCTCGACCCAGTACTTC. Translated: CASSPGTSGGSTQYF.

The chain has TRBV18 and TRBJ2-2; TRBD2 agrees at 8 bases. V was pared by 2 bases and J by 0 bases, with 2 bases of the junction left unmatched. Germline loops: CDR1 KGHSH, CDR2 LQKENI. The CDR3 extends over 16 amino acids. CDR3 loop: CASSPVAGSNTGELFF. CDR3 DNA sequence: TGTGCCAGCTCACCAGTAGCGGGATCGAACACCGGGGAGCTGTTTTTT.

This clone was seen ten or more times. The chain is built from TRBV6-1 and TRBJ1-1; tentatively, D is TRBD1 (6 bases). Trimming took 0 bases from V and 7 from J, leaving 15 bases between them. Germline assignment: CDR1 MNHNS and CDR2 SASEGT. The CDR3 is 15 residues long. CDR3 nucleotide sequence: TGTGCCAGCAGTGAAGCGCAAGGGGGGGGTGTTGAAGCTTTCTTT. Its protein is CASSEAQGGGVEAFF.

The chain links TRBV6-7 to TRBJ2-5; 10 bases match TRBD2. TRBV6-7 is sorted into the ORF group, with uncertain function. With V trimmed by 2 bases and J by 5 bases, 8 bases remained unmatched. CDR3 size: 16 residues. The CDR3 DNA follows: TGTGCCAGCAGTTACAACCCGGTAGCGGGAGGTGAGACCCAGTACTTC. Its translation is CASSYNPVAGGETQYF.

The chain couples TRBV6-4 to TRBJ2-7, with 10 bases lining up with TRBD2. The CDR3 sequence is 17 residues long. After removal of 2 bases from V and 4 bases from J, the junction contained 11 bases not matched to a gene. Germline-derived CDR1 and CDR2 are MRHNA and SNTAGT. In DNA, the CDR3 is TGTGCCAGCAGTGACGAGACTAGCGGGTACCTCATTTACGAGCAGTACTTC. Its translation: CASSDETSGYLIYEQYF.

A few counts support this clone. The V call is TRBV19, the J call TRBJ2-1; 11 positions agree with TRBD2. The CDR3 covers 18 residues. The junction had 17 bases not matched to a gene; V was cut back by 3 bases and J by 10 bases. Germline V lookup: CDR1 LNHDA, CDR2 SQIVND (reference sequence). In DNA form, the CDR3 reads TGTGCCAGTAGTATCCCTCCGGGTAGCGGGAGGGCCGAGAAGGAGCAGTTCTTC. Encoded protein: CASSIPPGSGRAEKEQFF.

The rearrangement links TRBV28 to TRBJ1-1, with 12 bases aligning to TRBD1. The CDR3 totals 19 residues. V lost 5 bases and J lost 4; bases outside the gene matches: 17. Germline-derived CDR1 and CDR2 are MDHEN and SYDVKM. The CDR3 DNA sequence: TGTGCCAGCAGTCACACGCGCAGAGGGACAGGGGGCAAGGGCACTGAAGCTTTCTTT. It encodes CASSHTRRGTGGKGTEAFF.

This chain joins TRBV2 and TRBJ1-1, with 7 bases aligning to TRBD1. Germline V gene data show CDR1 as SNHLY and CDR2 as FYNNEI. The V gene end was trimmed by 5 bases and the J gene end by 4 bases; junction bases not matched to a gene: 13. CDR3 size: 16 residues. CDR3 residues: CASSLLHYQGGTEAFF. The CDR3 DNA follows: TGTGCCAGCAGTCTACTACATTATCAGGGGGGCACTGAAGCTTTCTTT.

In its sample, this clone was seen a few times. J is TRBJ1-4 and V is TRBV9, with 7 bases fitting TRBD1. CDR3 size: 15 residues. With V trimmed by 5 bases and J by 4 bases, 8 bases remained unmatched. Per the germline V gene, CDR1 is SGDLS and CDR2 is YYNGEE. The CDR3 loop is CASSSETGNNEKLFF. For the CDR3, the DNA is TGTGCCAGCAGTTCCGAGACAGGGAATAATGAAAAACTGTTTTTT.

The V call is TRBV7-9, the J call TRBJ2-7; possibly TRBD1 for D (6 bases). Trimming stripped 1 base from V and 2 bases from J, with 12 bases between. The V gene's germline CDR1 is SEHNR and CDR2 FQNEAQ (reference sequence). This CDR3 comprises 15 residues. The DNA of the CDR3 is TGTGCCAGCAGCTTAGGGGACATAGGACCCTACGAGCAGTACTTC. It is translated as CASSLGDIGPYEQYF.

The chain is built from TRBV5-1 and TRBJ2-2; 10 nucleotides line up with TRBD1. The CDR3 has 16 amino acids. V shed 4 bases, J shed 7 bases, and the junction held 10 bases outside the gene matches. Germline CDR1 is SGHRS and CDR2 is YFSETQ. The CDR3, as DNA: TGCGCCAGCAGCGAGGGACAGGGGCGGACCGGCGGGGAGCTGTTTTTT. Translating it yields CASSEGQGRTGGELFF.

The chain is built from TRBV6-6 and TRBJ2-3; TRBD2 aligns across 11 bases. The CDR3 has 13 residues. From germline, CDR1 is MNHNY and CDR2 SVGAGI (reference sequence). After removal of 10 bases from V and 4 bases from J, the junction contained 4 bases not matched to a gene. The CDR3 region is CATTLAGADTQYF. The CDR3 bases are TGTGCCACCACACTAGCGGGAGCAGATACGCAGTATTTT.

The chain combines TRBV28 with TRBJ1-1, with 7 bases matching TRBD1. With V trimmed by 6 bases and J by 4 bases, 14 bases remained unmatched. The germline V gene has CDR1 MDHEN and CDR2 SYDVKM. The CDR3 extends over 16 amino acids. CDR3 sequence (DNA): TGTGCCAGCAGACAGACAGGGATGGGAAGCGTCACTGAAGCTTTCTTT. Its translation is CASRQTGMGSVTEAFF.

This clone is a singleton in its sample. V and J are TRBV28 and TRBJ1-1, with D unclear. CDR1 and CDR2 from the germline V gene are MDHEN and SYDVKM. The germline V and J ends were trimmed by 6 bases and 0 bases, with 5 bases remaining between them. CDR3 length: 12 residues. CDR3 region: CASRLMNTEAFF. The DNA of the CDR3 is TGTGCCAGCAGACTGATGAACACTGAAGCTTTCTTT. The full variable domain, with the rest looked up from reference TRBV28 and TRBJ1-1, is DVKVTQSSRYLVKRTGEKVFLECVQDMDHENMFWYRQDPGLGLRLIYFSYDVKMKEKGDIPEGYSVSREKKERFSLILESASTNQTSMYLCASRLMNTEAFFGQGTRLTVV.

Here the CDR3 reads CASSVKGQGPDTQYF. CDR3 nucleotide sequence: TGTGCCAGCAGCGTAAAGGGACAGGGGCCAGATACGCAGTATTTT. The V call is TRBV9, the J call TRBJ2-3; 10 positions agree with TRBD1. The length of the CDR3 is 15 residues. Germline CDR1 SGDLS, CDR2 YYNGEE. Trimming cost V 1 base and J 4 bases; bases outside gene matches: 3.